Shown below are 21 T cell receptor beta chains from a single sample sequenced in a study of T cells in tumors after PD-1 blockade. TCRdb's table, derived via immunoSEQ multiplex PCR, lists solely in-frame clones and lacks some. Among 61,000 or so clones listed, about four fifths were seen once. The sample in question was PBMCs, obtained before anti-PD-1 treatment. The receptor set was obtained from a human donor with basal cell carcinoma.

The chain carries TRBV6-4 and TRBJ2-2; D might be TRBD1 or TRBD2, each matching 5 bases. V was shortened by 2 bases and J by 4 bases, with 8 bases between the two germline ends. The CDR3 length is 14 residues. Germline-derived CDR1 and CDR2 are MRHNA and SNTAGT. CDR3 amino acids: CASSDRDGTGELFF. CDR3 sequence (DNA): TGTGCCAGCAGTGACAGGGACGGCACCGGGGAGCTGTTTTTT.

The V and J genes are TRBV24-1 and TRBJ2-1, with 9 bases aligning to TRBD1. CDR3 length: 16 residues. The trim removed 3 bases at V and 5 bases at J, leaving 7 bases unmatched. Germline-derived CDR1 and CDR2 are KGHDR and SFDVKD. The CDR3 region is CATSDPGTGMDNEQFF. In nucleotides, the CDR3 is TGTGCCACCAGTGATCCCGGGACAGGGATGGACAATGAGCAGTTCTTC.

The V and J genes are TRBV3-1 (or the pseudogene TRBV3-2) and TRBJ2-5; D gene unclear. The CDR3 is 15 amino acids. Germline lookup yields CDR1 LGHDT and CDR2 YNNKEL (reference sequence). The V and J ends lost 1 base and 1 base respectively, with 10 bases between them. In DNA form, the CDR3 reads TGTGCCAGCAGCCAAGTTCCAGTTCCCCAAGAGACCCAGTACTTC. Its protein product is CASSQVPVPQETQYF.

J is TRBJ1-2 and V is TRBV6-1, with D perhaps matching TRBD1 (5 bases). CDR1 MNHNS and CDR2 SASEGT come from the germline V gene. The CDR3 covers 13 residues. Deletions cut 0 bases from V and 5 bases from J, with 7 bases between. The CDR3 DNA sequence: TGTGCCAGCAGTGAAGCAGGACAATATGGCTACACCTTC. Its protein is CASSEAGQYGYTF.

The chain employs TRBV5-1 and TRBJ1-1, with TRBD1 identical over 7 bases. The length of the CDR3 is 15 residues. Germline CDR1 reads SGHRS; CDR2 reads YFSETQ. Germline trimming cut 4 bases from V and 2 bases from J; bases unmatched to any gene: 8. The CDR3 sequence is CASSVRQGHNTEAFF. The CDR3 DNA sequence: TGCGCCAGCAGCGTCCGACAGGGTCACAACACTGAAGCTTTCTTT.

This clone has more than one count but fewer than ten. The chain has TRBV6-6 and TRBJ2-7; a weak D match, TRBD1 (5 bases). V lost 6 bases to trimming and J lost 2 bases, with 11 bases between them. CDR1 MNHNY and CDR2 SVGAGI come from the germline V gene (reference sequence). CDR3 size: 13 residues. CDR3 amino acids: CASSQDSPYEQYF. In nucleotides, the CDR3 is TGTGCCAGCAGCCAAGACAGTCCCTACGAGCAGTACTTC.

The chain carries TRBV9 and TRBJ2-5; 7 bases map to TRBD2. The V and J ends lost 0 bases and 5 bases, in that order; junction bases with no gene match: 16. CDR1 and CDR2 from the germline V gene are SGDLS and YYNGEE. The CDR3 has 18 amino acids. The CDR3 DNA follows: TGTGCCAGCAGCGTAGCTCAATTTGGTACGGGGGAGGGCGAGACCCAGTACTTC. Translation: CASSVAQFGTGEGETQYF.

To note about this clone: This sample also contains other DNA sequences that code for the same CDR3. This chain joins TRBV18 and TRBJ1-5; D unclear. This CDR3 spans 14 amino acids. CDR1 is KGHSH and CDR2 is LQKENI in the germline V gene. Trimming took 3 bases from V and 0 from J, leaving 6 bases between them. DNA of the CDR3: TGTGCCAGCTCACCTAACTATAGCAATCAGCCCCAGCATTTT. It encodes CASSPNYSNQPQHF.

This rearrangement joins TRBV19 to TRBJ2-2, with D perhaps TRBD2 (5 bases). The CDR3 has 16 residues. Trimming removed 6 bases at V and 7 bases at J, with 21 bases between. Per germline, CDR1 LNHDA and CDR2 SQIVND (reference sequence). CDR3 nucleotide sequence: TGTGCCAGTAGGATTATAGACCGACCGAGCGGCGGGGAGCTGTTTTTT. As protein: CASRIIDRPSGGELFF.

V is TRBV5-1 and J is TRBJ2-1, with TRBD2 matching over 7 bases. The V gene's germline CDR1 is SGHRS and CDR2 YFSETQ. The CDR3 is 14 residues long. With 3 bases clipped from V and 5 bases from J, the junction kept 5 bases outside the gene matches. The CDR3 protein is CASSYRDYDNEQFF. DNA of the CDR3: TGCGCCAGCAGCTACCGGGACTACGACAATGAGCAGTTCTTC.

With respect to this clone: At one end, the junction sequence differs from germline, possibly due to a read error. V usage is TRBV15 and J usage is TRBJ1-5; no clear D gene. The CDR3 extends over 14 amino acids. CDR1 is LNHNV and CDR2 is YYDKDF in the germline V gene (reference sequence). The CDR3 is CATGRGMDNQPQHF. In DNA form, the CDR3 reads TGTGCCACCGGCAGAGGGATGGACAATCAGCCCCAGCATTTT.

The V and J genes are TRBV6-5 and TRBJ2-3; 16 nucleotides align to TRBD2. CDR3 size: 15 residues. Germline CDR1 reads MNHEY; CDR2 reads SVGAGI. V gave up 11 bases and J gave up 6 bases; unmatched junction bases: 8. CDR3 protein: CASQGLAGGRDTQYF. CDR3 in DNA: TGTGCCTCCCAGGGACTAGCGGGGGGGCGGGATACGCAGTATTTT.

This chain connects TRBV3-1 (or the pseudogene TRBV3-2) to TRBJ2-7, with 9 bases fitting TRBD1. This CDR3 has 15 residues. V shed 5 bases and J 2 bases; nucleotides not matched to a gene: 7. CDR1 LGHDT and CDR2 YNNKEL come from the germline V gene (reference sequence). DNA of the CDR3: TGTGCCAGCAGCGAAAAAACAGGGGGCACCTACGAGCAGTACTTC. Its protein is CASSEKTGGTYEQYF.

The chain recombines TRBV9 with TRBJ2-7, with 10 bases aligning to TRBD2. Germline loops: CDR1 SGDLS, CDR2 YYNGEE. Trimming took 0 bases from V and 4 from J; bases not matched to a gene: 1. The CDR3 loop spans 14 amino acids. Here the CDR3 DNA reads TGTGCCAGCAGCGTAGTGACTAGCGGGTACGAGCAGTACTTC. Protein: CASSVVTSGYEQYF.

CDR3 bases: TGCGCCAGCAGTGGCCTCACTGAAGCTTTCTTT. It is translated as CASSGLTEAFF. The chain has TRBV10-1 and TRBJ1-1, with D unclear. CDR3 length equals 11 residues. Between the trimmed V and J ends, which lost 4 bases and 4 bases, there was a span of 4 bases. Per germline, CDR1 WNHNN and CDR2 SYGVQD (reference sequence).

The table lists this clone with a few counts. The chain combines TRBV10-1 with TRBJ1-1; D not certain. V was pared by 0 bases and J by 2 bases, with 7 bases between. CDR3 length: 14 amino acids. CDR1 and CDR2 from the germline V gene are WNHNN and SYGVQD (reference sequence). CDR3 residues: CASSESRDNTEAFF. In nucleotides, the CDR3 is TGCGCCAGCAGTGAGTCTAGAGACAACACTGAAGCTTTCTTT.

The V call is TRBV12-3 or TRBV12-4, the J call TRBJ2-7; possible D gene TRBD1, 5 bases. Trimming took off 2 bases at V and 3 bases at J, with 8 bases between the two ends. The CDR3 consists of 13 residues. CDR3 sequence: CASSLQGRYEQYF. Written as DNA, the CDR3 is TGTGCCAGCAGTTTACAGGGCCGCTACGAGCAGTACTTC.

V is TRBV3-1 (or the pseudogene TRBV3-2) and J is TRBJ2-3, with no clear D. The CDR3 extends over 16 amino acids. Germline assignment: CDR1 LGHDT and CDR2 YNNKEL (reference sequence). V lost 4 bases, J lost 2 bases, and 16 bases lay in between. The CDR3 bases are TGTGCCAGCAGCCGAACGATCCGAGTCGCCACAGATACGCAGTATTTT. Amino acids: CASSRTIRVATDTQYF.

The chain recombines TRBV6-5 with TRBJ1-2, with 11 bases matching TRBD1. Germline values: CDR1 MNHEY, CDR2 SVGAGI. CDR3 length: 15 residues. V shed 6 bases, J shed 8 bases, and the junction held 11 bases outside the gene matches. The CDR3 region is CASSEGQGGMEGYTF. CDR3 DNA: TGTGCCAGCAGCGAGGGACAGGGGGGGATGGAAGGCTACACCTTC.

This chain links TRBV6-2 or TRBV6-3 with TRBJ2-3; D might be TRBD2 (6 bases). From germline, CDR1 is MNHEY and CDR2 SVGEGT. CDR3 length: 14 amino acids. Between the trimmed V and J ends, which lost 2 bases and 4 bases, there was a span of 10 bases. CDR3 sequence: CASSYGGEADTQYF. CDR3 DNA sequence: TGTGCCAGCAGTTACGGCGGGGAAGCAGATACGCAGTATTTT.

The chain carries TRBV7-2 and TRBJ2-2; D is unclear. Deletions cut 4 bases from V and 6 bases from J, with 9 bases between. Germline-derived CDR1 and CDR2 are SGHTA and FQGNSA. The CDR3 extends over 13 amino acids. This chain's CDR3 is CASSSRTAGELFF. CDR3 coding DNA: TGTGCCAGCAGCTCACGGACGGCCGGGGAGCTGTTTTTT.